Given below is one TCR beta chain in context. This sample is part of a study of blood T cell dynamics during melanoma immunotherapy. The time point is: week 3, after first cycle of checkpoint inhibitor. Data came from immunoSEQ multiplex PCR; TCRdb stores just in-frame clones and leaves some out. The sample lists about 7,600 clones, more than 75% occurring once. This sequence was found in a human donor with melanoma. The sequencing here drew on blood, taken from a patient treated with checkpoint blockade.

The CDR3 reads CASSLDQGAREQYF. The CDR3 DNA reads as TGCGCCAGCAGCTTGGATCAGGGGGCGCGGGAGCAGTACTTC. The chain carries TRBV5-1 and TRBJ2-5; TRBD1 is a possible D gene (8 bases). V lost 0 bases and J 11 bases, leaving 17 bases between the germline ends. CDR1 SGHRS and CDR2 YFSETQ come from the germline V gene. This CDR3 is built from 14 residues.